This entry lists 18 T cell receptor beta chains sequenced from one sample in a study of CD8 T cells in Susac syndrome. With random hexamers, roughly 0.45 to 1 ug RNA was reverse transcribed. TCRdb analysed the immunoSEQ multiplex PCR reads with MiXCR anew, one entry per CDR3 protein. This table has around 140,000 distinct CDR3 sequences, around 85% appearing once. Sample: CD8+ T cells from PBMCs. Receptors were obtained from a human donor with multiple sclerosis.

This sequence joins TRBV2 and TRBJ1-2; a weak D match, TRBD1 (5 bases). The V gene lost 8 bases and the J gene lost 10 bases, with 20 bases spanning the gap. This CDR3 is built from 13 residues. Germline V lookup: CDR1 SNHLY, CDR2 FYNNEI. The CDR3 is CASHRQGTTHYTF. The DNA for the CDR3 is TGTGCCAGCCACCGCCAAGGGACCACACACTACACCTTC.

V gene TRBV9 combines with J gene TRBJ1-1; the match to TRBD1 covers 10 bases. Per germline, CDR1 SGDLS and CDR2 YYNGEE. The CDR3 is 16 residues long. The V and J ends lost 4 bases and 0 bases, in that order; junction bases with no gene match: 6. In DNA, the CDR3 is TGTGCCAGCAGCAAGGACAGGGGGATAGTGAACACTGAAGCTTTCTTT. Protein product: CASSKDRGIVNTEAFF.

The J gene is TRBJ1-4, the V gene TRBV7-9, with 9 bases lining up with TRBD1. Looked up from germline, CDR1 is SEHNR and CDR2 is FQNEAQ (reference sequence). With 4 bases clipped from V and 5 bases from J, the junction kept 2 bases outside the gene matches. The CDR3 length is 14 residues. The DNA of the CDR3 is TGTGCCAGCAGCTCGACAGGGGGGAATGAAAAACTGTTTTTT. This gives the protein CASSSTGGNEKLFF.

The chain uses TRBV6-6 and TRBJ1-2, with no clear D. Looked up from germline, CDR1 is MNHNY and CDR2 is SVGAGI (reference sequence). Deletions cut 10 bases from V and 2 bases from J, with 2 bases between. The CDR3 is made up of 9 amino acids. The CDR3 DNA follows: TGTGCCATCAACTATGGCTACACCTTC. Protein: CAINYGYTF.

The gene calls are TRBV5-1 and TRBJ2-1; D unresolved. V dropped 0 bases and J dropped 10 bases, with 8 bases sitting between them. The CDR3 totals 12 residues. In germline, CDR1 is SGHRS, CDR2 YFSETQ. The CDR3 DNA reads TGCGCCAGCAGCTTGGCCTCGACGGAGCAGTTCTTC. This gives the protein CASSLASTEQFF. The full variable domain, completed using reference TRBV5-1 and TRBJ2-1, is KAGVTQTPRYLIKTRGQQVTLSCSPISGHRSVSWYQQTPGQGLQFLFEYFSETQRNKGNFPGRFSGRQFSNSRSEMNVSTLELGDSALYLCASSLASTEQFFGPGTRLTVL.

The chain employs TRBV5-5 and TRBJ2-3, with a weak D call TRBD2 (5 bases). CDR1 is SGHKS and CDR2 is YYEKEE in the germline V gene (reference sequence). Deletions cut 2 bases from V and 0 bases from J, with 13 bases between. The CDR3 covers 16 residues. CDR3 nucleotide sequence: TGTGCCAGCAGCTTTTGGAGCGGCACTAGCACAGATACGCAGTATTTT. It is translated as CASSFWSGTSTDTQYF. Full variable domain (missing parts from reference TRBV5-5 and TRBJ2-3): DAGVTQSPTHLIKTRGQQVTLRCSPISGHKSVSWYQQVLGQGPQFIFQYYEKEERGRGNFPDRFSARQFPNYSSELNVNALLLGDSALYLCASSFWSGTSTDTQYFGPGTRLTVL.

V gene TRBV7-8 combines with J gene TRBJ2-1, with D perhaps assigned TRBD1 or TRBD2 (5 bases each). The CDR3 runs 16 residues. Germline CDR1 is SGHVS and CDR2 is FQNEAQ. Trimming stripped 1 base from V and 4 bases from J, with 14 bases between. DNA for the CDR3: TGTGCCAGCAGCTTAGTCGAGGGGCATTCTTACAATGAGCAGTTCTTC. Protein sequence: CASSLVEGHSYNEQFF. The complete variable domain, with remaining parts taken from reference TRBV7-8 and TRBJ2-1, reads GAGVSQSPRYKVAKRGQDVALRCDPISGHVSLFWYQQALGQGPEFLTYFQNEAQLDKSGLPSDRFFAERPEGSVSTLKIQRTQQEDSAVYLCASSLVEGHSYNEQFFGPGTRLTVL.

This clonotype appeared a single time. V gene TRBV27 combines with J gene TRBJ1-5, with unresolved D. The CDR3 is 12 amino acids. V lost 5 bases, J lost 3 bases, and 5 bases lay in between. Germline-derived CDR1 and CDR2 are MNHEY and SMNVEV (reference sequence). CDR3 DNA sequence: TGTGCCAGCAGTGCCATCAATCAGCCCCAGCATTTT. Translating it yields CASSAINQPQHF.

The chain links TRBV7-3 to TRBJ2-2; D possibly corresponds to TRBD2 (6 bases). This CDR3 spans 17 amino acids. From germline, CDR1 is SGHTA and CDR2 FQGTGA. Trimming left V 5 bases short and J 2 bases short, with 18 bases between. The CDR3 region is CASSPSLGGVNTGELFF. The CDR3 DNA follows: TGTGCCAGCAGCCCAAGCCTAGGCGGGGTCAACACCGGGGAGCTGTTTTTT.

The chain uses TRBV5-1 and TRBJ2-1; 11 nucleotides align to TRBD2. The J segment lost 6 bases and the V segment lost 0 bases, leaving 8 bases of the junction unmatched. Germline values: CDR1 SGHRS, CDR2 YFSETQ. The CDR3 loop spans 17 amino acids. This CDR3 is CASSLDSTSGASNEQFF. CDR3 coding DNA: TGCGCCAGCAGCTTGGATTCGACTAGCGGGGCGAGCAATGAGCAGTTCTTC.

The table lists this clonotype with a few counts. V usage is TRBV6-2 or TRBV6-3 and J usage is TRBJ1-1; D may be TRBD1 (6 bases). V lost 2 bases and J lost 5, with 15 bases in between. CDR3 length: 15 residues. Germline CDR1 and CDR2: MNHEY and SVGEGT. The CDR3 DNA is TGTGCCAGCAGTTACCCCACCACAGGGCCGACTGAAGCTTTCTTT. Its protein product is CASSYPTTGPTEAFF.

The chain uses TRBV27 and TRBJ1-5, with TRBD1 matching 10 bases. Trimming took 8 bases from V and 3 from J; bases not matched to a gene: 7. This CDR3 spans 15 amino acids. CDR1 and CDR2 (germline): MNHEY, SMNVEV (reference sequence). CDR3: CASALGTGANQPQHF. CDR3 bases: TGTGCCAGCGCTTTGGGGACAGGGGCCAATCAGCCCCAGCATTTT.

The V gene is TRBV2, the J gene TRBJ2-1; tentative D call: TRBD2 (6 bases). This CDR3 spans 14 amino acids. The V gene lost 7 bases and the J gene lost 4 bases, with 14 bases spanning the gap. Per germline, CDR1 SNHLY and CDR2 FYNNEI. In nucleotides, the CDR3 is TGTGCCAGCAAACCGGGGGAGACATACAATGAGCAGTTCTTC. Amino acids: CASKPGETYNEQFF.

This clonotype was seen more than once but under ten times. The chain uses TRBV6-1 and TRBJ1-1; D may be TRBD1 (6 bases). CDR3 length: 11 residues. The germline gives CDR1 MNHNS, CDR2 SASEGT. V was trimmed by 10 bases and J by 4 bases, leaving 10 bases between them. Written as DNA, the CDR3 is TGTGCCATACAGGGCGCCACTGAAGCTTTCTTT. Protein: CAIQGATEAFF.

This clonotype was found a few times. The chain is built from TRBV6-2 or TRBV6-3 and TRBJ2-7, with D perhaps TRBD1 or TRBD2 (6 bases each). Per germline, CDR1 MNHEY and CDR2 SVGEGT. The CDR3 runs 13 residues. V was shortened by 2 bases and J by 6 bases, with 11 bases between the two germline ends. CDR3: CASSYDGGGEQYV. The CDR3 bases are TGTGCCAGCAGTTACGACGGGGGCGGCGAGCAGTACGTC.

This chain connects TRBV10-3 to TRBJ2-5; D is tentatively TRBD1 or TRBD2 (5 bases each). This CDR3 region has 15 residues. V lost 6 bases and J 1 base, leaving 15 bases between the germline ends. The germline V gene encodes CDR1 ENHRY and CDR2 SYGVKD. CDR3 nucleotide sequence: TGTGCCATCAGGGAAGGGGCGGGCACCCAAGAGACCCAGTACTTC. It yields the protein CAIREGAGTQETQYF.

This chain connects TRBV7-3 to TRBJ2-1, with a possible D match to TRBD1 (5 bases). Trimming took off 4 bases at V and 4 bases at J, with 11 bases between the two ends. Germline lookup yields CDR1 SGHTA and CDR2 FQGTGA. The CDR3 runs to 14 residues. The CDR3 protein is CASSSHQGYNEQFF. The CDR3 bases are TGTGCCAGCAGCTCCCACCAGGGATACAATGAGCAGTTCTTC.

DNA for the CDR3: TGCAGCGTTTCGAAAGGGGGCGAGCAAGCTTTCTTT. This translates into CSVSKGGEQAFF. V usage is TRBV29-1 and J usage is TRBJ1-1, with 7 bases identical to TRBD1. CDR1 is SQVTM, CDR2 ANQGSEA, per germline. The J segment lost 9 bases and the V segment lost 5 bases, leaving 9 bases of the junction unmatched. The CDR3 has 12 amino acids.